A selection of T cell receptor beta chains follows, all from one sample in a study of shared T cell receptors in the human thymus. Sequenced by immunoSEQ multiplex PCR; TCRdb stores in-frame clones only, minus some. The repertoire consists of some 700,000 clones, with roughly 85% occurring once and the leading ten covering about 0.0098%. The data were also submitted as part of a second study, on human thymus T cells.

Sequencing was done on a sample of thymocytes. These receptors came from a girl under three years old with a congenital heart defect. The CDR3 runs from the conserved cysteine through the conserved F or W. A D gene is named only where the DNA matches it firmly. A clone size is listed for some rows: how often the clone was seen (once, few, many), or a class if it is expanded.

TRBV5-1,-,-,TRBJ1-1,CASSLERGGPEAFF,TGCGCCAGCAGCTTGGAGCGGGGAGGCCCTGAAGCTTTCTTT
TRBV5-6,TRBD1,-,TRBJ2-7,CASSFVGQQGWQYF,TGTGCCAGCAGCTTTGTTGGTCAACAGGGGTGGCAGTACTTC
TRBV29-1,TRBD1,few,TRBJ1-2,CSVPISTGGRDGYTF,TGCAGCGTTCCTATCTCGACAGGGGGCCGGGATGGCTACACCTTC
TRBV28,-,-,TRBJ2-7,CASSPFTRTAPCDEQYF,TGTGCCAGCAGTCCATTCACCCGGACAGCCCCCTGCGACGAGCAGTACTTC
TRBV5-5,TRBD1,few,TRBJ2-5,CASSPDRVVLRETQYF,TGTGCCAGCAGCCCGGACAGGGTTGTACTCCGTGAGACCCAGTACTTC
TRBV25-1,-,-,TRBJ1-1,CASSGLMNTEAFF,TGTGCCAGCAGTGGACTAATGAACACTGAAGCTTTCTTT
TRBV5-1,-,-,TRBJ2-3,CASRGAARGATGTDTQYF,TGCGCCAGCAGAGGGGCAGCCAGGGGGGCTACGGGGACAGATACGCAGTATTTT
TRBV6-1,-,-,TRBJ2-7,CASSEVVLGYEQYF,TGTGCCAGCAGTGAGGTAGTCCTCGGCTACGAGCAGTACTTC
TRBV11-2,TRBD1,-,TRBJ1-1,CASWAGGNTEAFF,TGTGCCTCCTGGGCAGGGGGTAACACTGAAGCTTTCTTT
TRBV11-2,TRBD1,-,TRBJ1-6,CASSLSRLTGKNNSPLHF,TGTGCCAGCAGCTTAAGTCGATTGACAGGGAAAAATAATTCACCCCTCCACTTT
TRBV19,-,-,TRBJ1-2,CATQGYGYTF,TGTGCCACCCAGGGGTACGGCTACACCTTC
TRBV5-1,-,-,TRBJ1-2,CASSFAQGRGYTF,TGCGCCAGCAGCTTCGCACAGGGACGTGGCTACACCTTC
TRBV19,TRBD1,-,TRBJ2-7,CASSPPPGQSYEQYF,TGTGCCAGTAGCCCCCCCCCGGGACAGTCCTACGAGCAGTACTTC
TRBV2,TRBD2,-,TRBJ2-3,CASSSFKRGGFSSTDTQYF,TGTGCCAGCAGTTCTTTTAAGCGGGGGGGATTCTCTAGCACAGATACGCAGTATTTT
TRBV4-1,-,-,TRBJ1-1,CASSQNRVRTEAFF,TGCGCCAGCAGCCAAAACAGGGTACGCACTGAAGCTTTCTTT
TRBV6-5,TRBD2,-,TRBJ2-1,CASSTGGPLEQFF,TGTGCCAGCAGCACGGGGGGACCGTTGGAGCAGTTCTTC
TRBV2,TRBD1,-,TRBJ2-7,CASSPGTGSTEQYF,TGTGCCAGCAGCCCCGGGACAGGGTCTACGGAGCAGTACTTC
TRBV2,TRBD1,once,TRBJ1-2,CASSEATGVFYGYTF,TGTGCCAGCAGTGAAGCCACAGGGGTCTTCTATGGCTACACCTTC
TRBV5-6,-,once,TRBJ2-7,CASSLDGGEQYF,TGTGCCAGCAGCTTGGACGGGGGCGAGCAGTACTTC
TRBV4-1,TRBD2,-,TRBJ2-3,CASSQVDKRGISPSTDTQYF,TGCGCCAGCAGCCAAGTTGATAAGCGGGGGATCTCCCCTAGCACAGATACGCAGTATTTT
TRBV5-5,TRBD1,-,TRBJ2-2,CASSFGTVNTGELFF,TGTGCCAGCAGCTTTGGGACAGTTAACACCGGGGAGCTGTTTTTT
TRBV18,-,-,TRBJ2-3,CASSPPGRPRTDTQYF,TGTGCCAGCTCACCACCGGGGAGGCCCCGCACAGATACGCAGTATTTT
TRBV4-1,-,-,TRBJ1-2,CASSRQPHYGYTF,TGCGCCAGCAGCAGACAGCCACACTATGGCTACACCTTC
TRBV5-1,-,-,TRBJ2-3,CASSLGRRGDTDTQYF,TGCGCCAGCAGCTTGGGACGGCGGGGAGACACAGATACGCAGTATTTT
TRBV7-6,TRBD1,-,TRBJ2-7,CASSLGGQGSYEQYF,TGTGCCAGCAGCTTAGGGGGACAGGGGAGCTACGAGCAGTACTTC
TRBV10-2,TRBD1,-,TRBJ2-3,CASARQGTDTQYF,TGCGCCAGCGCTCGACAGGGGACAGATACGCAGTATTTT
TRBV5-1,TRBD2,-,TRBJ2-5,CASSSFPRLASQETQYF,TGCGCCAGCAGCTCCTTCCCTAGACTAGCGAGTCAAGAGACCCAGTACTTC
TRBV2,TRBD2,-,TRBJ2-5,CASRVSSGGQETQYF,TGTGCCAGCAGGGTTTCTAGCGGGGGGCAAGAGACCCAGTACTTC
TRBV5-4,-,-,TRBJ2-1,CASSLALGWDNEQFF,TGTGCCAGCAGCTTGGCCCTCGGGTGGGACAATGAGCAGTTCTTC
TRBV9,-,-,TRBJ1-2,CASSSQLGLANYGYTF,TGTGCCAGCAGCTCACAGCTGGGGCTGGCTAACTATGGCTACACCTTC
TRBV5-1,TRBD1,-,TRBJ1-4,CASSLQGYLNEKLFF,TGCGCCAGCAGCTTACAGGGGTACCTTAATGAAAAACTGTTTTTT
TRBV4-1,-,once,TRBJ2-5,CASSHQAPEETQYF,TGCGCCAGCAGCCACCAAGCACCTGAAGAGACCCAGTACTTC
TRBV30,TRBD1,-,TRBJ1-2,CAWRDGTRTGPNYGYTF,TGTGCCTGGAGAGACGGCACGAGGACAGGACCTAACTATGGCTACACCTTC
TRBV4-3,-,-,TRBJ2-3,CASSQEVWGSVGTDTQYF,TGCGCCAGCAGCCAAGAGGTTTGGGGTAGCGTTGGCACAGATACGCAGTATTTT
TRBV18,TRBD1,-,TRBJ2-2,CASSPPLDSLRPGQGAANTGELFF,TGTGCCAGCTCACCACCCCTCGACTCCTTACGACCGGGACAGGGGGCGGCCAACACCGGGGAGCTGTTTTTT